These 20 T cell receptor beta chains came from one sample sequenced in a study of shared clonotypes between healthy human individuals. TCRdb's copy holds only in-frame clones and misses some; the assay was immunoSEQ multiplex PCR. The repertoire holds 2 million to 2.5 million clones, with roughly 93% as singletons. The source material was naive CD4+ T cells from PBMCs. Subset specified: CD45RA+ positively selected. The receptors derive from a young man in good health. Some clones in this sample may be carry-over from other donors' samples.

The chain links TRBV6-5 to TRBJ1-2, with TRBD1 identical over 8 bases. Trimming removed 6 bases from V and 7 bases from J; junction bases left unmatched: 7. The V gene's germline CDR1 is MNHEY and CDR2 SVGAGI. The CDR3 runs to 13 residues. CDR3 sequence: CASRRDRGVGYTF. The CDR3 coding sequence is TGTGCCAGCAGACGCGACAGGGGCGTTGGCTACACCTTC.

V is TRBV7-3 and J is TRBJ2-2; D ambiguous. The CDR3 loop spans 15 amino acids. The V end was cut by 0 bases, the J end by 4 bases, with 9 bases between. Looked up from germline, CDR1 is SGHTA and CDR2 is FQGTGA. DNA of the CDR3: TGTGCCAGCAGCTTAACGTTTGGGCCCACCGGGGAGCTGTTTTTT. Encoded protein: CASSLTFGPTGELFF.

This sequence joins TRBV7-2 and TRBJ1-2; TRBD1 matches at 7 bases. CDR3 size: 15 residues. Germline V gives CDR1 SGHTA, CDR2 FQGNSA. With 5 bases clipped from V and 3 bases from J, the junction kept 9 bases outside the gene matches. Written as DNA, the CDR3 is TGTGCCAGCAGCCCGGGGGGGACAGCATACTATGGCTACACCTTC. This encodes CASSPGGTAYYGYTF.

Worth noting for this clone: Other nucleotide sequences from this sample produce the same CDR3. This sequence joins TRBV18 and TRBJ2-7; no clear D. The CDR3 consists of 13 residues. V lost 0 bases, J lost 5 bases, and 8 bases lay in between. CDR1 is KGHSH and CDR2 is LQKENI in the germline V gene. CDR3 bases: TGTGCCAGCTCACCACCTAGTGTTGACGAGCAGTACTTC. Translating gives CASSPPSVDEQYF.

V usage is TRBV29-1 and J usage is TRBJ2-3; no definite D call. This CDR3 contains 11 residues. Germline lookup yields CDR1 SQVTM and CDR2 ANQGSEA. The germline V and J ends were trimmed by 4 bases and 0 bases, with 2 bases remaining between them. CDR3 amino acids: CSVASTDTQYF. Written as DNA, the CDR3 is TGCAGCGTTGCTAGCACAGATACGCAGTATTTT.

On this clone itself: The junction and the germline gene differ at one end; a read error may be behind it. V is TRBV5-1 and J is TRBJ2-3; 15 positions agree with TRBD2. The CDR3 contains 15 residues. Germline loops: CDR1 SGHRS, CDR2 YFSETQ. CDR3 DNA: TGCGCCAGCAGCTCCCAAGGACTAGCGGGAGGGTTTACGGATTTT. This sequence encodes CASSSQGLAGGFTDF.

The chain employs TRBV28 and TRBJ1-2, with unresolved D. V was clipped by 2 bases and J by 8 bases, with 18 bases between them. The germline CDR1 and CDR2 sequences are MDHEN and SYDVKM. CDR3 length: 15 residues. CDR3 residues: CASSLGLGSSPGYTF. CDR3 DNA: TGTGCCAGCAGTTTAGGGTTGGGCAGCTCTCCGGGCTACACCTTC.

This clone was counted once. The chain's CDR3 is CAISERGPNTEAFF. In DNA, the CDR3 is TGTGCCATCAGTGAGAGGGGTCCGAACACTGAAGCTTTCTTT. The chain carries TRBV10-3 and TRBJ1-1, with D possibly matching TRBD1 (5 bases). V shed 2 bases and J shed 1 base, with 8 bases lying between them. The germline V gene encodes CDR1 ENHRY and CDR2 SYGVKD. The CDR3 loop spans 14 amino acids.

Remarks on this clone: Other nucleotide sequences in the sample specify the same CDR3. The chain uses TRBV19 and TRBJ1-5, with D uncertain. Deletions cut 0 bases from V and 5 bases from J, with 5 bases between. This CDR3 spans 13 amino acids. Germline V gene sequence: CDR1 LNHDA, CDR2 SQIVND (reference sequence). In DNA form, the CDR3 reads TGTGCCAGTAGTATAGATCTAGATCAGCCCCAGCATTTT. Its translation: CASSIDLDQPQHF.

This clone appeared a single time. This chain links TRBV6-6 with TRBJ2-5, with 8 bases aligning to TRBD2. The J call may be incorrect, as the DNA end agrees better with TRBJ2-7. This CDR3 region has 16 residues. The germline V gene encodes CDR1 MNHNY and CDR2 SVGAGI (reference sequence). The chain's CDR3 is CASSYSYGRALYEQYF. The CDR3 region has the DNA TGTGCCAGCAGTTATTCCTACGGGAGGGCCCTTTACGAGCAGTACTTC.

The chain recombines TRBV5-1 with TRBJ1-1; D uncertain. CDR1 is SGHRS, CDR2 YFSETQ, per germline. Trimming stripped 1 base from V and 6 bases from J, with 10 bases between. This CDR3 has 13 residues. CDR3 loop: CASSLWGYAEAFF. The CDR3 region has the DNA TGCGCCAGCAGCTTGTGGGGTTACGCTGAAGCTTTCTTT.

CDR3 in DNA: TGTGCCAGCAGCTTGGCTACTTCACCGCTGGGGAACACCGGGGAGCTGTTTTTT. The encoded protein is CASSLATSPLGNTGELFF. This chain uses TRBV5-4 with TRBJ2-2; D gene ambiguous. CDR1 and CDR2 (germline): SGHNT, YYREEE (reference sequence). CDR3 length: 18 amino acids. Trimming cost V 0 bases and J 1 base, with 16 bases left between them.

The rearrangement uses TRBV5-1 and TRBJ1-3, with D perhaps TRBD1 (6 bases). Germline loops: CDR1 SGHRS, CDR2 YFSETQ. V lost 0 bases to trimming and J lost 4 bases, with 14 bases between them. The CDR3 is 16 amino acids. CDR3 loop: CASSLEQGTRGNTIYF. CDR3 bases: TGCGCCAGCAGCTTGGAGCAGGGGACTAGAGGAAACACCATATATTTT.

The CDR3 spells CASSLAGDYGYTF. In DNA form, the CDR3 reads TGTGCCAGCAGCTTAGCAGGGGACTATGGCTACACCTTC. The J gene is TRBJ1-2, the V gene TRBV5-4, with a possible D match to TRBD1 (6 bases). Germline loops: CDR1 SGHNT, CDR2 YYREEE (reference sequence). This CDR3 spans 13 amino acids. V lost 2 bases, J lost 3 bases, and 8 bases lay in between.

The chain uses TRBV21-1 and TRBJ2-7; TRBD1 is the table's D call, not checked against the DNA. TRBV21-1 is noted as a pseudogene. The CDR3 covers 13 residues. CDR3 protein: CASSKGSPYEQYF. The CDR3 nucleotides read TGTGCCAGCAGCAAGGGCAGCCCCTACGAGCAGTACTTC.

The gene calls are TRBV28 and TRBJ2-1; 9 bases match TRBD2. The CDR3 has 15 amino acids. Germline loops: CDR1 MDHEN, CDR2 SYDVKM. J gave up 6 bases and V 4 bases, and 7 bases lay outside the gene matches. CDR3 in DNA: TGTGCCAGCAGTTCACAGGGCGGGGGGGTCAATGAGCAGTTCTTC. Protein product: CASSSQGGGVNEQFF.

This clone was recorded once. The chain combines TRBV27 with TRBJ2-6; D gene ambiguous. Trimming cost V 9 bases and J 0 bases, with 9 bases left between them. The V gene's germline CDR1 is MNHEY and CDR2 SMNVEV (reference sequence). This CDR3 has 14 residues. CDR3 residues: CASRESSGANVLTF. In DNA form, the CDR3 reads TGTGCCAGTAGGGAAAGCTCTGGGGCCAACGTCCTGACTTTC.

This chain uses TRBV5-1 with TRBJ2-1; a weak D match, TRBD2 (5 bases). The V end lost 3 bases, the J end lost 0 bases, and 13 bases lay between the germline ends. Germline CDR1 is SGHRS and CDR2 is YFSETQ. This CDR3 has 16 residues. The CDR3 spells CASSSLSEISYNEQFF. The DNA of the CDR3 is TGCGCCAGCAGCTCCCTTAGCGAAATCTCCTACAATGAGCAGTTCTTC.

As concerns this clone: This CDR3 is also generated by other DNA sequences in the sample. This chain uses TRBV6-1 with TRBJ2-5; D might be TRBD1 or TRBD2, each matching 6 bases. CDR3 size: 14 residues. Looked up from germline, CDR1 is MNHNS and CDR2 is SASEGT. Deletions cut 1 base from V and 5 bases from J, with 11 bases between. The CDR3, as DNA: TGTGCCAGCAGTGAAGTCGGGGGCAGGGAGACCCAGTACTTC. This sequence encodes CASSEVGGRETQYF.

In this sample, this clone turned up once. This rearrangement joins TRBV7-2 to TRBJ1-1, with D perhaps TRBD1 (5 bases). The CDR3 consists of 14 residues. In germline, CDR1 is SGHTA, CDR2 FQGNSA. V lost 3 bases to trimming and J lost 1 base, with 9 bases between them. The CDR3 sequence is CASSFNGANTEAFF. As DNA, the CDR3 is TGTGCCAGCAGCTTTAATGGGGCGAACACTGAAGCTTTCTTT.